This T cell receptor (beta chain) was retrieved from a study of cytomegalovirus exposure and HLA in healthy donors. Study background: Within an early data release were about 85 million unique TCRs drawn from HLA-typed donors. Genotyping showed approximately 81% of some 400 donors falling in the Caucasian-associated ancestry cluster. Findings and limits, study-wide: Several of the most significant clusters appeared linked to common viral pathogens, based on a later analysis.

Turning to this clone: Its specificity is not known.

Samples came from healthy bone marrow donors. The PCR employed 60 Vbeta primers together with 13 Jbeta primers. The repertoire was sequenced with immunoSEQ multiplex PCR; TCRdb's copy has only in-frame clones and lacks some. Of roughly 200,000 clones listed, 9.5% to 15% are singletons. The CDR3 covers 12 residues. In germline, CDR1 is ENHRY, CDR2 SYGVKD. The sequence derives from a man aged 50-60 years in good health and CMV-seropositive. V usage is TRBV10-3 and J usage is TRBJ1-1; D not resolved. The sample taken for sequencing was PBMCs. CDR3 sequence (DNA): TGTGCAACGGGGTCCGCCCACACTGAAGCTTTCTTT. This codes for CATGSAHTEAFF.